This T cell receptor beta chain came from a study of blood T cells in healthy people across ages. In the study overall: Through template switching, about one barcoded beta molecule was captured per two T cells, as measured in model experiments. Study-wide findings and caveats: The lack of PBMC sorting stopped any conclusive naive versus antigen-experienced comparison.

Concerning this clonotype: Its antigen is currently unknown.

Next came a second PCR, run for about 6 to 12 cycles, which used a sample-barcoded 5' primer along with a J-beta primer mix. In TCRdb, the 5' RACE reads were re-called with MiXCR into one record per CDR3 protein. The repertoire consists of 890,000 or so distinct CDR3 sequences, with 55% to 65% occurring once and the leading ten covering about 30%. This CDR3 contains 15 residues. Germline CDR1 SGHTA, CDR2 FQGNSA. Losses at the gene ends were 2 bases for V and 7 bases for J; bases not matched to a gene: 8. This TCR was recovered from a man aged 25 to 40 in good health. The V gene is TRBV7-2, the J gene TRBJ2-1; 7 bases are shared with TRBD1. The sample consisted of blood. DNA of the CDR3: TGTGCCAGCAGCTTAATAGGGCAGGGGGTTAATGAGCAGTTCTTC. Protein product: CASSLIGQGVNEQFF.